A selection of T cell receptor beta chains follows, all from one sample in a study of control samples from healthy donors and cancer patients. Clones were read by immunoSEQ multiplex PCR, and TCRdb kept only the in-frame ones, dropping some. The sample yields fewer than 300,000 clones, over 75% seen once. Sequencing used PBMCs. All receptors come from a woman aged 55-69 years with lung cancer. Each CDR3 is given with its conserved first and last residue. The D gene is left open where the match is weak. Where a row states a size, it is once, few, many or the class of an expanded clone; other rows omit it.

TGCGCCAGCAGCTCCCGCCGCCTGACTGGGAACACCGGGGAGCTGTTTTTT | CASSSRRLTGNTGELFF | . | TRBJ2-2 | . | TRBV5-1
TGCGCCAGCAGCTTGGGGGCCCTGACAGCCTCTACGCCTTATAGCAATCAGCCCCAGCATTTT | CASSLGALTASTPYSNQPQHF | . | TRBJ1-5 | . | TRBV5-1
TGTGCCAGCAGCGCCGACGGATGGGGCAATCAGCCCCAGCATTTT | CASSADGWGNQPQHF | . | TRBJ1-5 | . | TRBV9
TGTGCCAGCAGCTCGATCAGGGGGAGTGAGCAGTTCTTC | CASSSIRGSEQFF | . | TRBJ2-1 | TRBD1 | TRBV5-8
TGTGCCAGCAGCCCCGTGAGGGGGGGCTACAATGAGCAGTTCTTC | CASSPVRGGYNEQFF | . | TRBJ2-1 | . | TRBV11-3
TGTGCCAGCAGCCCCCTCGGGGGGAACACCGGGGAGCTGTTTTTT | CASSPLGGNTGELFF | few | TRBJ2-2 | . | TRBV6-5
TGCGCCAGCGGGCGGGGGGGATACAATGAGCAGTTCTTC | CASGRGGYNEQFF | . | TRBJ2-1 | TRBD2 | TRBV5-1
TGTGCCAGCAGTTCCGGGACAGGGGGCTATGGCTACACCTTC | CASSSGTGGYGYTF | . | TRBJ1-2 | TRBD1 | TRBV6-5
TGTGCCAGCAGTTTATCCAGGGTTGGGGCCAACGTCCTGACTTTC | CASSLSRVGANVLTF | . | TRBJ2-6 | . | TRBV28
TGTGCCAGCAGTTTAGGGGGGGGGTATCAGCCCCAGCATTTT | CASSLGGGYQPQHF | . | TRBJ1-5 | . | TRBV28
TGTGCCGGGTGCCACTCGAACACCGGGGAGCTGTTTTTT | CAGCHSNTGELFF | few | TRBJ2-2 | . | TRBV12-3/TRBV12-4
TGTGCCAGCAGCTCCGACAAGAACACTGAAGCTTTCTTT | CASSSDKNTEAFF | . | TRBJ1-1 | . | TRBV6-5
TGTGCCAGCAGTGATCAGGGGGGACTTGGAAACACCATATATTTT | CASSDQGGLGNTIYF | few | TRBJ1-3 | TRBD1 | TRBV6-1
TGTGCCAGCTCGCGACAGACTAGCGGGGCAGCCAAAAACATTCAGTACTTC | CASSRQTSGAAKNIQYF | . | TRBJ2-4 | TRBD2 | TRBV18
TGTGCCAGCAGTCAGGGACAGGGGATTCAGCCCCAGCATTTT | CASSQGQGIQPQHF | few | TRBJ1-5 | TRBD1 | TRBV6-6
TGTGCCAGCAGCGTAACCCCAAGCGGTAGAAACACCATATATTTT | CASSVTPSGRNTIYF | . | TRBJ1-3 | . | TRBV9
TGTGCCAGCACTAGGGAAGGGATACGGCCCCAGCATTTT | CASTREGIRPQHF | . | TRBJ1-5 | . | TRBV28
TGTGCCAGCAGTCCGTCGGTCGGTACTGAAGCTTTCTTT | CASSPSVGTEAFF | once | TRBJ1-1 | . | TRBV12-3/TRBV12-4
TGTGCCAGCAGTGAAATGGGGCCTCATCTGGGCTTCGGCGAGCAGTACTTC | CASSEMGPHLGFGEQYF | . | TRBJ2-7 | . | TRBV2
TGTGCCAGTAGTAGACAACAGGGGGTAGGCAATGAGCAGTTCTTC | CASSRQQGVGNEQFF | . | TRBJ2-1 | TRBD1 | TRBV19
TGTGCCAGCAGCCAAGAGGGACGCGAGCAGTACTTC | CASSQEGREQYF | . | TRBJ2-7 | . | TRBV3-1/TRBV3-2
TGCGCCAGCAGCTTGGGGCAGGGGGGCTCCTACAATGAGCAGTTCTTC | CASSLGQGGSYNEQFF | . | TRBJ2-1 | . | TRBV5-1
TGTGCCAGCAGCACCGGGACAGGGAGTTACGAGCAGTACTTC | CASSTGTGSYEQYF | . | TRBJ2-7 | TRBD1 | TRBV7-8
TGTGCCAGCACCTTGGTGCAGTCAAACTATGGCTACACCTTC | CASTLVQSNYGYTF | once | TRBJ1-2 | . | TRBV7-9
TGTGCCAGCAGCCAAGGCAACCACCCGATTGTCTTC | CASSQGNHPIVF | . | TRBJ2-1 | . | TRBV4-2
TGTGCCAGCAGTTACCGGACAGGCCTTAATGAAAAACTGTTTTTT | CASSYRTGLNEKLFF | . | TRBJ1-4 | TRBD1 | TRBV6-5
TGTGCCAGCAGCTTATGGACAAACTCTGGAAACACCATATATTTT | CASSLWTNSGNTIYF | . | TRBJ1-3 | . | TRBV7-2
TGCAGCGTAGCAAAGGACCCCTACGAGCAGTACTTC | CSVAKDPYEQYF | . | TRBJ2-7 | . | TRBV29-1
TGTGCCAGCAGCTTAGTAGGGGGCGCCGAGACCCAGTACTTC | CASSLVGGAETQYF | . | TRBJ2-5 | TRBD1 | TRBV11-3
TGCGCCAGCAGTGTCCCGGGACTAGTGGTAACCGGGGAGCTGTTTTTT | CASSVPGLVVTGELFF | . | TRBJ2-2 | TRBD2 | TRBV10-1
TGTGCCAGCAGGATGGGACAGTTCGACTCCTACGAGCAGTACTTC | CASRMGQFDSYEQYF | . | TRBJ2-7 | TRBD1 | TRBV2
TGTGCCAGCAGCCAATCAACAGGGGTGGGGGAGACCCAGTACTTC | CASSQSTGVGETQYF | . | TRBJ2-5 | TRBD1 | TRBV4-2
TGTGCCAGCAGTTCCGTCGGGTTGCCGAACTATGGCTACACCTTC | CASSSVGLPNYGYTF | . | TRBJ1-2 | . | TRBV28
TGTGCCATCAGTGAGTCGATGGACCTAGAGACCCAGTACTTC | CAISESMDLETQYF | . | TRBJ2-5 | . | TRBV10-3
TGTGCCTGGAGTAGGGGGCGCGGCTATGGCTACACCTTC | CAWSRGRGYGYTF | . | TRBJ1-2 | TRBD1 | TRBV30
TGTGCCAGCAGCCAAACCGGGACAGGCTACTACGAGCAGTACTTC | CASSQTGTGYYEQYF | . | TRBJ2-7 | TRBD1 | TRBV3-1/TRBV3-2
TGTGCCAGCAGTCCTAGCGGGAGGTTTCTCGAGCAGTACTTC | CASSPSGRFLEQYF | . | TRBJ2-7 | TRBD2 | TRBV7-9
TGTGCCAGCAGTGAATTTGGGGAAATTCAGCCCCAGCATTTT | CASSEFGEIQPQHF | . | TRBJ1-5 | . | TRBV2
TGTGCCAGCAGCGCAAGACTAGCCTGGGACACCGGGGAGCTGTTTTTT | CASSARLAWDTGELFF | few | TRBJ2-2 | TRBD2 | TRBV9
TGTGCCAGCAGTGAAATCAGGGACTCACCCCTCCACTTT | CASSEIRDSPLHF | . | TRBJ1-6 | . | TRBV6-1
TGCGCCAGCAGCTTGGGAGTCCAAGAGACCCAGTACTTC | CASSLGVQETQYF | . | TRBJ2-5 | . | TRBV5-1
TGTGCCAGCACTCTTGGATTGGGAGGGAACTATGGCTACACCTTC | CASTLGLGGNYGYTF | . | TRBJ1-2 | . | TRBV27
TGTGCCATCAAGGCTAGCGGGGTCAATGAGCAGTTCTTC | CAIKASGVNEQFF | few | TRBJ2-1 | TRBD2 | TRBV10-3
TGTGCCAGCAGTACTGGACAGGCGGATGAAAAACTGTTTTTT | CASSTGQADEKLFF | once | TRBJ1-4 | TRBD1 | TRBV2
TGTGCCTGGAGGGCGGACAGCATGAACACTGAAGCTTTCTTT | CAWRADSMNTEAFF | . | TRBJ1-1 | . | TRBV30
TGTGCCAGCAGCCCTAGCTGGGGGTCCGGGGAGCTGTTTTTT | CASSPSWGSGELFF | . | TRBJ2-2 | . | TRBV7-3
TGTGCCAGCAGTTCCCCCGGGAGAAGCGGAGCTTTCTTT | CASSSPGRSGAFF | few | TRBJ1-1 | . | TRBV28
TGTGCCAGCAGCTTAGGTGGGGGGGGCGGCTACAATGAGCAGTTCTTC | CASSLGGGGGYNEQFF | . | TRBJ2-1 | . | TRBV7-8
TGCGCCAGCAGCTTGGGGGTCCGGACTGAGGAAAAACTGTTTTTT | CASSLGVRTEEKLFF | . | TRBJ1-4 | . | TRBV5-1